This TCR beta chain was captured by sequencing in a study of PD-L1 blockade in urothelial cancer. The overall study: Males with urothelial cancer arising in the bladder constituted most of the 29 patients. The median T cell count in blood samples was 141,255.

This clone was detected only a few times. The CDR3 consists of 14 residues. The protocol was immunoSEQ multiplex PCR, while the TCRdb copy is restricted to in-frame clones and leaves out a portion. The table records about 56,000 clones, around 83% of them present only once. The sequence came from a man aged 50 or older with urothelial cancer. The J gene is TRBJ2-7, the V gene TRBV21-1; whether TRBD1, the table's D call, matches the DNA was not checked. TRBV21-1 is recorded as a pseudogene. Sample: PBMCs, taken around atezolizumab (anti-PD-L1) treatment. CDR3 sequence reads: CASNPDRGTYEQYF. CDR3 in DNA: TGTGCCAGCAACCCGGACAGGGGAACCTACGAGCAGTACTTC.